The 30 T cell receptor beta chains below come from one sample, sequenced in a study of shared clonotypes between healthy human individuals. Sequencing used immunoSEQ multiplex PCR; TCRdb keeps in-frame clones, though not all of them. The data contain about 2.4 million clones, 93% of them seen just once; the ten biggest clones take up roughly 0.36%. The sample comprised naive CD4+ T cells from PBMCs. Subset defined: CD45RA+ positively selected. These receptors all stem from a man aged 18-30 years in good health. Some clones in this sample may be carry-over from other donors' samples.

The J gene is TRBJ1-1, the V gene TRBV28, with D tentatively TRBD1 (5 bases). The CDR3 has 16 residues. The V and J ends lost 1 base and 3 bases respectively, with 15 bases between them. Per the germline V gene, CDR1 is MDHEN and CDR2 is SYDVKM. The CDR3, as DNA: TGTGCCAGCAGTTTATCGGGACTCCCTGCCGACACTGAAGCTTTCTTT. The encoded protein is CASSLSGLPADTEAFF.

The chain couples TRBV28 to TRBJ2-1, with D perhaps TRBD1 (5 bases). The CDR3 runs to 13 residues. V was pared by 5 bases and J by 2 bases, with 7 bases between. Germline V lookup: CDR1 MDHEN, CDR2 SYDVKM. The DNA of the CDR3 is TGTGCCAGCAGTCGGACAACCTACAATGAGCAGTTCTTC. Its protein is CASSRTTYNEQFF.

The chain is built from TRBV28 and TRBJ2-1, with TRBD1 matching 7 bases. V shed 5 bases, J shed 9 bases, and the junction held 7 bases outside the gene matches. Germline V lookup: CDR1 MDHEN, CDR2 SYDVKM. The CDR3 totals 13 residues. CDR3 bases: TGTGCCAGCAGTAAGGGGGCCAGGGGTGAGCAGTTCTTC. This translates into CASSKGARGEQFF.

The chain uses TRBV11-2 and TRBJ2-7, with D maybe TRBD2 (5 bases). This CDR3 spans 13 amino acids. The V end was cut by 3 bases, the J end by 0 bases, with 6 bases between. Germline V gene data show CDR1 as SGHAT and CDR2 as FQNNGV. The CDR3 region is CASSFGGSYEQYF. The CDR3 nucleotides are TGTGCCAGCAGCTTCGGAGGCTCCTACGAGCAGTACTTC.

The V call is TRBV9, the J call TRBJ2-5; unclear D gene. With 0 bases removed from V and 2 bases from J, the gap between germline ends came to 11 bases. The germline gives CDR1 SGDLS, CDR2 YYNGEE. This CDR3 has 15 amino acids. The CDR3 protein is CASSVGSAAQETQYF. Written as DNA, the CDR3 is TGTGCCAGCAGCGTAGGGTCGGCAGCTCAAGAGACCCAGTACTTC.

V gene TRBV18 combines with J gene TRBJ2-3; tentative D call: TRBD1 (6 bases). Germline CDR1 KGHSH, CDR2 LQKENI. Trimming took off 1 base at V and 4 bases at J, with 21 bases between the two ends. CDR3 length equals 18 residues. Here the CDR3 reads CASSPLLQQGKFADTQYF. CDR3 nucleotides: TGTGCCAGCTCACCACTTCTTCAACAGGGAAAGTTTGCAGATACGCAGTATTTT. The full variable domain, in which reference TRBV18 and TRBJ2-3 provide the parts outside the CDR3, is NAGVMQNPRHLVRRRGQEARLRCSPMKGHSHVYWYRQLPEEGLKFMVYLQKENIIDESGMPKERFSAEFPKEGPSILRIQQVVRGDSAAYFCASSPLLQQGKFADTQYFGPGTRLTVL.

Comments on this clone: Other DNA sequences in this sample translate to the same CDR3. This chain joins TRBV9 and TRBJ2-7; 8 nucleotides agree with TRBD2. CDR3 length equals 14 residues. V shed 3 bases, J shed 2 bases, and the junction held 4 bases outside the gene matches. Germline CDR1 is SGDLS and CDR2 is YYNGEE. The DNA for the CDR3 is TGTGCCAGCAGCGCCTTAGCGGGGCCCTACGAGCAGTACTTC. It yields the protein CASSALAGPYEQYF.

The V and J genes are TRBV9 and TRBJ2-1, with 7 bases fitting TRBD1. V lost 4 bases, J lost 5 bases, and 6 bases stayed unmatched. Germline V lookup: CDR1 SGDLS, CDR2 YYNGEE. The CDR3 has 14 residues. The CDR3 sequence is CASSFWTGDNEQFF. In DNA form, the CDR3 reads TGTGCCAGCAGCTTTTGGACAGGCGACAATGAGCAGTTCTTC.

V and J are TRBV5-1 and TRBJ1-4; 9 bases are a match to TRBD1. Losses at the gene ends were 4 bases for V and 7 bases for J; bases not matched to a gene: 8. The CDR3 sequence is 15 residues long. CDR1 SGHRS and CDR2 YFSETQ come from the germline V gene. The CDR3 reads CASSPGDRASEKLFF. CDR3 sequence (DNA): TGCGCCAGCAGCCCGGGGGACAGGGCCTCTGAAAAACTGTTTTTT.

The CDR3 coding sequence is TGTGCCAGCAGCTTAGAGGGGCACAGGGGGTACTATGGCTACACCTTC. Protein: CASSLEGHRGYYGYTF. The chain recombines TRBV7-9 with TRBJ1-2; TRBD1 matches 8 bases. V dropped 1 base and J dropped 3; count of bases not matched to a gene: 7. The CDR3 runs to 16 residues. Germline V gene data show CDR1 as SEHNR and CDR2 as FQNEAQ (reference sequence).

This clone was observed a single time. Other DNA variants within this sample encode the same CDR3. The J gene is TRBJ1-1, the V gene TRBV7-9, with 9 bases matching TRBD1. Germline assignment: CDR1 SEHNR and CDR2 FQNEAQ (reference sequence). This CDR3 contains 15 residues. V trimming: 5 bases; J trimming: 0 bases; junction bases outside the gene matches: 4. The CDR3 DNA reads TGTGCCAGCAGCCTACAGGGGGCCGTGAACACTGAAGCTTTCTTT. Its protein product is CASSLQGAVNTEAFF.

The rearrangement uses TRBV25-1 and TRBJ2-3, with TRBD1 as a possible D gene (6 bases). Trimming cost V 4 bases and J 0 bases, with 17 bases left between them. Germline loops: CDR1 MGHDK, CDR2 SYGVNS. The CDR3 sequence is 17 residues long. The CDR3 loop reads CASSAVVGRGSTDTQYF. Written as DNA, the CDR3 is TGTGCCAGCAGTGCGGTGGTAGGCAGGGGTAGCACAGATACGCAGTATTTT.

The rearrangement joins TRBV7-8 to TRBJ2-1; D unresolved. CDR1 is SGHVS and CDR2 is FQNEAQ in the germline V gene. This CDR3 has 14 residues. The germline V and J ends were trimmed by 5 bases and 3 bases, with 11 bases remaining between them. DNA of the CDR3: TGTGCCAGCAGCCCTCCCGGGTACTACAATGAGCAGTTCTTC. This gives the protein CASSPPGYYNEQFF.

The chain uses TRBV5-1 and TRBJ2-7; tentative D call: TRBD2 (6 bases). The V end was cut by 3 bases, the J end by 3 bases, with 13 bases between. This CDR3 has 14 amino acids. The V gene's germline CDR1 is SGHRS and CDR2 YFSETQ. The CDR3 spells CASSSGLLIYEQYF. The CDR3 DNA reads TGCGCCAGCAGCTCGGGACTCCTGATCTACGAGCAGTACTTC.

This chain links TRBV5-1 with TRBJ2-1; a possible D gene is TRBD2 (5 bases). With 0 bases removed from V and 9 bases from J, the gap between germline ends came to 16 bases. Germline V CDR1 and CDR2: SGHRS, YFSETQ. This CDR3 region has 15 residues. The CDR3 region is CASSLAAGRTAEQFF. In DNA, the CDR3 is TGCGCCAGCAGCTTGGCCGCGGGTAGGACCGCTGAGCAGTTCTTC.

For the CDR3, the DNA is TGTGCCAGCACCCTAGCGGGGGTGGCCTACGAGCAGTACTTC. Translating it yields CASTLAGVAYEQYF. The chain is built from TRBV6-1 and TRBJ2-7, with TRBD2 matching 10 bases. V lost 7 bases and J lost 2; bases outside the gene matches: 5. This CDR3 region has 14 residues. CDR1 is MNHNS, CDR2 SASEGT, per germline.

The chain has TRBV28 and TRBJ1-1; D gene uncertain. The CDR3 is 13 residues long. Germline CDR1 reads MDHEN; CDR2 reads SYDVKM. Trimming removed 5 bases at V and 0 bases at J, with 7 bases between. CDR3 nucleotide sequence: TGTGCCAGCAGTACCCTAATGAACACTGAAGCTTTCTTT. Its translation is CASSTLMNTEAFF.

The V and J genes are TRBV6-4 and TRBJ2-1; possibly TRBD2 for D (5 bases). This CDR3 contains 13 residues. V gave up 5 bases and J gave up 4 bases, with 9 bases separating them. Germline V gene lookup returns CDR1 MRHNA and CDR2 SNTAGT. The CDR3 DNA is TGTGCCAGCAGTTCTGACTATTACAATGAGCAGTTCTTC. The encoded protein is CASSSDYYNEQFF.

V is TRBV11-1 and J is TRBJ2-7, with 10 bases that match TRBD2. Germline-derived CDR1 and CDR2 are SGHAT and FQDESV (reference sequence). There are 15 residues in the CDR3. J gave up 3 bases and V 6 bases, and 8 bases lay outside the gene matches. The CDR3 reads CASRSRTSGDYEQYF. DNA for the CDR3: TGTGCCAGCAGATCAAGGACTAGCGGAGACTACGAGCAGTACTTC.

The V and J genes are TRBV7-8 and TRBJ1-4; no clear D gene. Germline CDR1 is SGHVS and CDR2 is FQNEAQ. There are 15 residues in the CDR3. V lost 1 base, J lost 7 bases, and 13 bases lay in between. CDR3 DNA: TGTGCCAGCAGCTTAGATCGGGTCTGGGGTGAAAAACTGTTTTTT. It is translated as CASSLDRVWGEKLFF.

The chain carries TRBV5-6 and TRBJ2-2, with D possibly being TRBD2 (5 bases). Germline V gene sequence: CDR1 SGHDT, CDR2 YYEEEE. The CDR3 consists of 16 residues. V lost 0 bases and J 3 bases, leaving 12 bases between the germline ends. CDR3 residues: CASSLGGAPHTGELFF. CDR3 nucleotide sequence: TGTGCCAGCAGCTTGGGGGGAGCCCCTCACACCGGGGAGCTGTTTTTT.

The V gene is TRBV6-4, the J gene TRBJ1-3, with D perhaps matching TRBD1 (5 bases). Trimming pared 8 bases from V and 0 bases from J, leaving 20 bases between. The CDR3 contains 17 residues. The germline CDR1 and CDR2 sequences are MRHNA and SNTAGT. CDR3 nucleotide sequence: TGTGCCAGCGGGCCCCGGGGACGTTCACCCTCTGGAAACACCATATATTTT. Amino acids: CASGPRGRSPSGNTIYF.

The chain uses TRBV25-1 and TRBJ2-3; TRBD2 aligns across 10 bases. The germline gives CDR1 MGHDK, CDR2 SYGVNS. With 3 bases clipped from V and 7 bases from J, the junction kept 16 bases outside the gene matches. The CDR3 is made up of 18 amino acids. CDR3 nucleotides: TGTGCCAGCAGTGATGCCCCCCGGGCTAGCGGGAGTAGAAATACGCAGTATTTT. Translating it yields CASSDAPRASGSRNTQYF.

The chain is built from TRBV6-6 and TRBJ2-3, with TRBD2 matching over 9 bases. Germline values: CDR1 MNHNY, CDR2 SVGAGI (reference sequence). This CDR3 has 14 amino acids. V lost 5 bases to trimming and J lost 0 bases; unmatched junction nucleotides: 0. CDR3 sequence reads: CASSTSGSTDTQYF. For the CDR3, the DNA is TGTGCCAGCAGTACTAGCGGGAGCACAGATACGCAGTATTTT.

A single count supports this clone. The same CDR3 arises from other DNA sequences in this sample as well. This sequence joins TRBV12-5 and TRBJ2-3; 8 bases fit TRBD2. The junction had 1 base not matched to a gene; V was cut back by 3 bases and J by 5 bases. The CDR3 covers 13 residues. Germline loops: CDR1 LGHNT, CDR2 FRNRAP. CDR3 coding DNA: TGTGCTAGTGGTTTAAGCGGGGGAGATACGCAGTATTTT. Residues: CASGLSGGDTQYF.

The sample holds a few counts of this clone. The rearrangement links TRBV2 to TRBJ2-5; D is possibly TRBD1 (5 bases). The germline CDR1 and CDR2 sequences are SNHLY and FYNNEI. The V and J ends lost 8 bases and 0 bases respectively, with 10 bases between them. CDR3 size: 13 residues. The CDR3 sequence is CASAREYQETQYF. The DNA of the CDR3 is TGTGCCAGCGCCAGGGAATACCAAGAGACCCAGTACTTC.

The genes are TRBV4-1 and TRBJ1-4; 7 nucleotides align to TRBD1. The length of the CDR3 is 15 residues. The V gene end was trimmed by 4 bases and the J gene end by 3 bases; junction bases not matched to a gene: 5. The germline V gene encodes CDR1 MGHRA and CDR2 YSYEKL. CDR3 DNA sequence: TGCGCCAGCAGCCCGGGGGACAGTTCTAATGAAAAACTGTTTTTT. Encoded protein: CASSPGDSSNEKLFF.

The V gene is TRBV5-6, the J gene TRBJ2-3; tentatively, D is TRBD2 (5 bases). Germline V gene sequence: CDR1 SGHDT, CDR2 YYEEEE. CDR3 size: 14 residues. The V gene lost 4 bases and the J gene lost 4 bases, with 13 bases spanning the gap. CDR3 protein: CASSRRPGADTQYF. The DNA for the CDR3 is TGTGCCAGCAGCCGTCGGCCCGGGGCAGATACGCAGTATTTT.

The chain couples TRBV6-1 to TRBJ2-4; a possible D gene is TRBD1 (6 bases). Germline V gene data show CDR1 as MNHNS and CDR2 as SASEGT. With 6 bases removed from V and 0 bases from J, the gap between germline ends came to 12 bases. CDR3 length equals 15 residues. CDR3 amino acids: CASSPGQRAKNIQYF. DNA of the CDR3: TGTGCCAGCAGCCCCGGACAGAGAGCCAAAAACATTCAGTACTTC.

This CDR3 reads CASSLARRLGRADTQYF. The CDR3 coding sequence is TGTGCCAGCAGCTTGGCACGGAGACTAGGGCGGGCAGATACGCAGTATTTT. The genes are TRBV5-4 and TRBJ2-3; the D gene is possibly TRBD2 (6 bases). The germline V and J ends were trimmed by 0 bases and 4 bases, with 18 bases remaining between them. Germline V CDR1 and CDR2: SGHNT, YYREEE (reference sequence). The CDR3 sequence is 17 residues long.